A single sample gave rise to the 18 T cell receptor beta chains below, sequenced in a study of early T cells in non-severe SARS-CoV-2 infection. TCRdb reprocessed the 5' RACE reads via MiXCR and lists one record per CDR3 protein. The data show tens of thousands of distinct CDR3 sequences, more than 9% seen once. Sequencing input: whole blood. The receptors here all came from an adult who was a healthcare worker with PCR-confirmed SARS-CoV-2 infection or an uninfected control (not recorded which).

This clonotype was counted many times. The J gene is TRBJ1-2, the V gene TRBV7-2; D uncertain. The CDR3 is 13 amino acids. From germline, CDR1 is SGHTA and CDR2 FQGNSA. Trimming pared 1 base from V and 9 bases from J, leaving 12 bases between. CDR3 sequence (DNA): TGTGCCAGCAGCTTAGGACTCATTGAGAGCTACACCTTC. Translation: CASSLGLIESYTF. Full variable domain (rest looked up from reference TRBV7-2 and TRBJ1-2): GAGVSQSPSNKVTEKGKDVELRCDPISGHTALYWYRQSLGQGLEFLIYFQGNSAPDKSGLPSDRFSAERTGGSVSTLTIQRTQQEDSAVYLCASSLGLIESYTFGSGTRLTVV.

This chain connects TRBV6-5 to TRBJ2-3; D is unresolved. V lost 6 bases to trimming and J lost 0 bases, with 10 bases between them. CDR1 is MNHEY, CDR2 SVGAGI, per germline. The CDR3 runs 14 residues. The CDR3 spells CASSSRSSTDTQYF. As DNA, the CDR3 is TGTGCCAGCAGCTCCCGGTCCAGCACAGATACGCAGTATTTT.

V and J are TRBV6-5 and TRBJ1-2; 7 positions match TRBD1. V lost 6 bases to trimming and J lost 0 bases; unmatched junction nucleotides: 4. CDR1 MNHEY and CDR2 SVGAGI come from the germline V gene. This CDR3 spans 14 amino acids. The CDR3 DNA is TGTGCCAGCAGAATGGGACAGCCTAACTATGGCTACACCTTC. It specifies CASRMGQPNYGYTF.

This clonotype was counted a few times. This sequence joins TRBV6-5 and TRBJ2-7; TRBD1 aligns across 8 bases. V was pared by 4 bases and J by 2 bases, with 10 bases of the junction left unmatched. The CDR3 sequence is 16 residues long. Germline CDR1 is MNHEY and CDR2 is SVGAGI. The CDR3 spells CASSSSGTGIPYEQYF. CDR3 in DNA: TGTGCCAGCAGTTCTTCCGGGACAGGAATACCCTACGAGCAGTACTTC.

In its sample, this clonotype was seen a few times. This chain connects TRBV4-3 to TRBJ1-2; D is unclear. Germline-derived CDR1 and CDR2 are LGHNA and YSLEER. This CDR3 spans 18 amino acids. Between the trimmed V and J ends, which lost 0 bases and 1 base, there was a span of 18 bases. The CDR3 loop is CASSQEVSGRSLNYGYTF. Written as DNA, the CDR3 is TGCGCCAGCAGCCAAGAGGTGTCAGGACGGAGCCTTAACTATGGCTACACCTTC.

This clonotype showed up many times. The chain joins TRBV6-2 or TRBV6-3 to TRBJ2-3; 8 bases match TRBD2. The CDR3 loop spans 18 amino acids. V lost 8 bases, J lost 0 bases, and 16 bases stayed unmatched. Germline values: CDR1 MNHEY, CDR2 SVGEGT. The CDR3 DNA reads as TGTGCCAGCCTCGCGGGAGGAGGATCTAAAGCTAGCACAGATACGCAGTATTTT. This gives the protein CASLAGGGSKASTDTQYF.

At least ten counts were recorded for this clonotype. This sequence joins TRBV5-1 and TRBJ1-3, with unresolved D. CDR3 length: 16 residues. Trimming removed 2 bases at V and 2 bases at J, with 14 bases between. Germline V gene sequence: CDR1 SGHRS, CDR2 YFSETQ. The CDR3 region is CASSFEELRTGNTIYF. As DNA, the CDR3 is TGCGCCAGCAGCTTTGAAGAGCTTCGAACTGGAAACACCATATATTTT.

The chain uses TRBV3-1 and TRBJ1-2; 9 bases match TRBD1. There are 13 residues in the CDR3. V shed 6 bases and J 7 bases; nucleotides not matched to a gene: 6. The germline V gene encodes CDR1 LGHDT and CDR2 YNNKEL (reference sequence). CDR3 sequence reads: CASSLRTGVGYTF. CDR3 nucleotides: TGTGCCAGCAGTCTCCGGACAGGGGTTGGCTACACCTTC. Supplemented by reference TRBV3-1 and TRBJ1-2, the full variable domain reads DTAVSQTPKYLVTQMGNDKSIKCEQNLGHDTMYWYKQDSKKFLKIMFSYNNKELIINETVPNRFSPKSPDKAHLNLHINSLELGDSAVYFCASSLRTGVGYTFGSGTRLTVV.

The chain has TRBV7-6 and TRBJ2-5; the D is unclear. Germline V gene data show CDR1 as SGHVS and CDR2 as FNYEAQ. There are 13 residues in the CDR3. Trimming took off 2 bases at V and 8 bases at J, with 12 bases between the two ends. CDR3 amino acids: CASSLPRFVTQYF. DNA of the CDR3: TGTGCCAGCAGCTTACCCCGATTCGTTACCCAGTACTTC.

CDR3 amino acids: CASSPRQGPAYEQYF. The CDR3 DNA sequence: TGTGCCAGCAGTCCCCGACAGGGTCCGGCCTACGAGCAGTACTTC. V usage is TRBV12-3 or TRBV12-4 and J usage is TRBJ2-7, with TRBD1 identical over 7 bases. The CDR3 extends over 15 amino acids. V gave up 5 bases and J gave up 2 bases; unmatched junction bases: 9.

This clonotype was counted at least ten times. This chain connects TRBV7-9 to TRBJ1-1; the D gene is possibly TRBD1 (5 bases). The CDR3 sequence is 14 residues long. Trimming removed 0 bases from V and 4 bases from J, with 9 bases in between. Per germline, CDR1 SEHNR and CDR2 FQNEAQ (reference sequence). The CDR3: CASSLAGGTTEAFF. The CDR3 DNA sequence: TGTGCCAGCAGCTTAGCTGGCGGGACCACTGAAGCTTTCTTT.

The CDR3 loop reads CASRPTGAGGEKLFF. Here the CDR3 DNA reads TGTGCCAGCAGACCAACAGGGGCCGGGGGTGAAAAACTGTTTTTT. The chain recombines TRBV7-6 with TRBJ1-4; 7 bases match TRBD1. CDR1 and CDR2 from the germline V gene are SGHVS and FNYEAQ. CDR3 size: 15 residues. Trimming cost V 6 bases and J 7 bases; bases outside gene matches: 11.

In this sample, this clonotype turned up many times. The gene calls are TRBV20-1 and TRBJ2-3, with 7 bases that match TRBD1. This CDR3 is 14 amino acids long. The V gene's germline CDR1 is DFQATT and CDR2 SNEGSKA (reference sequence). V shed 7 bases and J 2 bases; nucleotides not matched to a gene: 9. This CDR3 is CSVGTASLTDTQYF. The CDR3 bases are TGCAGTGTTGGGACAGCAAGTCTCACAGATACGCAGTATTTT.

This clonotype showed up just a few times. This CDR3 reads CASRQGIGELFF. DNA for the CDR3: TGTGCCAGCAGGCAGGGTATCGGGGAGCTGTTTTTT. The V call is TRBV2, the J call TRBJ2-2; TRBD1 might be the D (5 bases). From germline, CDR1 is SNHLY and CDR2 FYNNEI. CDR3 size: 12 residues. V lost 6 bases to trimming and J lost 7 bases, with 9 bases between them. The entire variable domain, with the rest obtained from reference TRBV2 and TRBJ2-2, is as follows: EPEVTQTPSHQVTQMGQEVILRCVPISNHLYFYWYRQILGQKVEFLVSFYNNEISEKSEIFDDQFSVERPDGSNFTLKIRSTKLEDSAMYFCASRQGIGELFFGEGSRLTVL.

This clonotype was counted between two and nine times. This rearrangement joins TRBV12-3 or TRBV12-4 to TRBJ2-2, with TRBD2 matching over 7 bases. The CDR3 length is 16 residues. The ends lost 4 bases at V and 4 bases at J; junction bases unmatched: 9. CDR3 sequence reads: CASSSRGGGTTGELFF. The CDR3 DNA reads as TGTGCCAGCAGTTCTCGTGGCGGGGGTACCACCGGGGAGCTGTTTTTT.

This clonotype was seen many times. The chain uses TRBV12-3 or TRBV12-4 and TRBJ1-1; D uncertain. The CDR3 spans 14 residues. The germline V and J ends were trimmed by 0 bases and 7 bases, with 12 bases remaining between them. As DNA, the CDR3 is TGTGCCAGCAGTTTAGCTCCCGGGGTAGGTGAAGCTTTCTTT. Protein: CASSLAPGVGEAFF.

V gene TRBV30 combines with J gene TRBJ1-6; the D gene is possibly TRBD1 (6 bases). CDR3 length: 16 amino acids. V lost 2 bases and J 2 bases, leaving 13 bases between the germline ends. Germline CDR1 GTSNPN, CDR2 SVGIG (reference sequence). CDR3 in DNA: TGTGCCTGGAGTCCCGGGGGGCCAACCTATAATTCACCCCTCCACTTT. Protein: CAWSPGGPTYNSPLHF.

In its sample, this clonotype was seen a few times. The V call is TRBV29-1, the J call TRBJ2-1; TRBD1 is a possible D gene (6 bases). There are 11 residues in the CDR3. From germline, CDR1 is SQVTM and CDR2 ANQGSEA. Deletions cut 6 bases from V and 12 bases from J, with 15 bases between. CDR3 amino acids: CSVETGIPQFF. The CDR3 nucleotides are TGCAGCGTGGAAACAGGGATCCCGCAGTTCTTC.